One TCR beta chain is described in this entry. The data derive from a study of shared clonotypes between healthy human individuals. Per sorted-subset replicate PCR, input was 200 to 250 ng DNA, representing roughly 28,000 T cell genomes. In the source study's methods: Filtering differed since immunoSEQ provided only junctions, with no quality scores. Sequencing used immunoSEQ multiplex PCR; TCRdb keeps in-frame clones, though not all of them. For V, J and clone size, that table is used; D and trimming come from the DNA. The sample has more than 1.2 million clones, approximately 98.5% seen once; the top ten hold about 0.4%. CD45RA-negative memory and CD45RA+ naive subsets were split from the CD4+ cells. This CDR3 spans 14 amino acids. The V segment lost 3 bases and the J segment 5 bases; nucleotides outside the gene matches: 3. CDR1 is SGHNT and CDR2 is YENEEA in the germline V gene.

Sequencing was carried out using naive CD4+ T cells sorted from blood. Subset of the sample: CD45RA+ positively selected. This receptor was taken from a man aged 30-40 years in good health. The chain combines TRBV11-3 with TRBJ2-3; 9 positions agree with TRBD1. The CDR3 DNA sequence: TGTGCCAGCAGCTTCGACAGGGGGAGAGATACGCAGTATTTT. The encoded protein is CASSFDRGRDTQYF. Full variable domain (rest looked up from reference TRBV11-3 and TRBJ2-3): EAGVVQSPRYKIIEKKQPVAFWCNPISGHNTLYWYLQNLGQGPELLIRYENEEAVDDSQLPKDRFSAERLKGVDSTLKIQPAELGDSAVYLCASSFDRGRDTQYFGPGTRLTVL.